This T cell receptor (beta chain) is drawn from a study of beta chain features in type 1 diabetes. Points from the study as a whole: TCRB CDR3s from Type 1 diabetes patients were moderately but significantly shorter in all four CD4+ subsets.

This clone was seen a few times. The antigen is undetermined. TCRB transcripts that were expressed got sequenced, as all of the isolated RNA had been reverse transcribed. The repertoire was sequenced with immunoSEQ multiplex PCR; TCRdb's copy has only in-frame clones and lacks some. This table has 250,000 or so clones, 14% appearing once. CDR1 and CDR2 (germline): SGDLS, YYNGEE. The CDR3 is 14 residues long. Trimming stripped 0 bases from V and 6 bases from J, with 12 bases between. The sequence was collected from a man between 25 and 39 years old with type 1 diabetes. Sample: naive CD4+ T cells from blood. V usage is TRBV9 and J usage is TRBJ2-5; possibly TRBD2 for D (6 bases). As DNA, the CDR3 is TGTGCCAGCAGCGTAGACCGGGGCGGGAAGACCCAGTACTTC. This encodes CASSVDRGGKTQYF.